The source of this TCR beta chain is a study of cytomegalovirus exposure and HLA in healthy donors. PCR employed 60 Vbeta and 13 Jbeta primers. Sequencing was performed with immunoSEQ multiplex PCR; in TCRdb, only in-frame clones are kept and a portion is missing. The sample has more than 80,000 clones, 70% to 80% seen once. With respect to this clone: Its antigen is currently unknown.

General study points: HLA allele associations emerged for some 16,000 TCR beta sequences in a later analysis, at 0.05 false discovery rate.

Trimming cost V 2 bases and J 7 bases, with 18 bases left between them. The CDR3 is made up of 16 amino acids. The V call is TRBV23-1, the J call TRBJ1-5; D not resolved. TRBV23-1 is an ORF, with its function uncertain. The sample was PBMCs. The origin of this receptor is a man in his 60s in good health and CMV-seronegative. This CDR3 is CASSQPGGVTRQPQHF. For the CDR3, the DNA is TGCGCCAGCAGTCAACCAGGCGGGGTGACGAGACAGCCCCAGCATTTT.